These T cell receptor beta chains were read from a single sample in a study of cytomegalovirus exposure and HLA in healthy donors. TCRdb keeps only in-frame clones here, not all; method: immunoSEQ multiplex PCR. The sample has some 120,000 clones; roughly 9% are singletons. Sequenced: PBMCs. Every receptor here comes from a man younger than 40 in good health and CMV-seronegative. Both conserved end residues are part of each CDR3. The D gene is left open where the match is weak. A clone size is listed for some rows: how often the clone was seen (once, few, many), or a class if it is expanded.

V	J	length	size	D	CDR3	DNA
TRBV27	TRBJ2-5	13	few	TRBD2	CASSPSGRRTQYF	TGTGCCAGCAGCCCTAGCGGGAGGCGGACCCAGTACTTC
TRBV5-5	TRBJ1-1	13	few	TRBD1	CASSLTGATEAFF	TGTGCCAGCAGCCTCACAGGGGCCACTGAAGCTTTCTTT
TRBV13	TRBJ2-3	15	few	TRBD1	CASSFTGEKADTQYF	TGTGCCAGCAGCTTTACAGGGGAAAAGGCAGATACGCAGTATTTT
TRBV11-3	TRBJ2-1	11	few	-	CASSLDREQFF	TGTGCCAGCAGCTTAGATCGTGAGCAGTTCTTC
TRBV7-2	TRBJ1-2	16	-	TRBD1	CASSLLRTGGHYGYTF	TGTGCCAGCAGCTTACTCAGGACAGGGGGACACTATGGCTACACCTTC
TRBV27	TRBJ2-3	16	-	TRBD1	CASSFRDRASTDTQYF	TGTGCCAGCAGTTTCCGGGACAGGGCATCGACAGATACGCAGTATTTT
TRBV9	TRBJ1-2	15	-	-	CASSVDGGSVSGYTF	TGTGCCAGCAGCGTTGATGGGGGGTCGGTCTCCGGCTACACCTTC
TRBV7-2	TRBJ2-7	14	few	-	CASSLAGNPYEQYF	TGTGCCAGCAGCTTAGCGGGCAACCCCTACGAGCAGTACTTC
TRBV7-2	TRBJ1-2	13	few	TRBD1	CASSWTGTGGYTF	TGTGCCAGCAGCTGGACAGGGACGGGCGGCTACACCTTC
TRBV5-1	TRBJ1-4	15	few	-	CASSAGSGSNEKLFF	TGCGCCAGCAGCGCGGGTAGCGGCTCTAATGAAAAACTGTTTTTT
TRBV19	TRBJ1-3	14	-	TRBD1	CASSGQGTGNTIYF	TGTGCCAGTAGTGGACAGGGAACTGGAAACACCATATATTTT
TRBV19	TRBJ2-1	13	few	-	CASSLQGINEQFF	TGTGCCAGTAGCCTACAGGGAATCAATGAGCAGTTCTTC
TRBV4-1	TRBJ2-7	14	-	-	CASSQEMPGSEQYF	TGCGCCAGCAGCCAAGAAATGCCGGGAAGCGAGCAGTACTTC
TRBV25-1	TRBJ2-2	16	-	-	CASSERGAPNTGELFF	TGTGCCAGCAGTGAACGGGGAGCTCCGAACACCGGGGAGCTGTTTTTT
TRBV28	TRBJ1-5	16	-	TRBD1	CASRPASGTGNQPQHF	TGTGCCAGCAGACCTGCGTCTGGGACAGGGAACCAGCCCCAGCATTTT
TRBV14	TRBJ2-2	13	-	TRBD2	CASRELAIGELFF	TGTGCCAGCAGAGAACTAGCGATCGGGGAGCTGTTTTTT
TRBV19	TRBJ1-5	15	few	TRBD1	CASDRGRDTNQPQHF	TGTGCCAGCGACAGGGGGCGAGATACGAATCAGCCCCAGCATTTT
TRBV25-1	TRBJ1-4	15	-	TRBD1	CASSVHRGLNEKLFF	TGTGCCAGCAGTGTTCACAGGGGACTCAATGAAAAACTGTTTTTT
TRBV5-1	TRBJ2-1	15	-	TRBD2	CASSWTSGRGGEQFF	TGCGCCAGCAGCTGGACTAGCGGGAGGGGGGGTGAGCAGTTCTTC
TRBV2	TRBJ1-6	14	few	TRBD1	CASSRQGALSPLHF	TGTGCCAGCAGTCGACAGGGGGCCCTGTCACCCCTCCACTTT
TRBV2	TRBJ2-1	16	few	TRBD2	CASRLAGGSSYNEQFF	TGTGCCAGCAGACTAGCGGGGGGGAGCTCCTACAATGAGCAGTTCTTC
TRBV28	TRBJ1-1	17	-	TRBD1	CASSFPDRLGRRAEAFF	TGTGCCAGCAGTTTTCCGGACAGGTTGGGCCGGAGGGCTGAAGCTTTCTTT
TRBV4-1	TRBJ2-1	14	-	TRBD2	CASGRTSGYNEQFF	TGCGCCAGCGGACGGACTAGCGGATACAATGAGCAGTTCTTC
TRBV13	TRBJ1-2	14	-	-	CASSAHGGGYGYTF	TGTGCCAGCAGCGCTCATGGGGGGGGGTATGGCTACACCTTC
TRBV19	TRBJ2-7	13	-	-	CASSIGASYEQYF	TGTGCCAGTAGTATAGGGGCTTCCTACGAGCAGTACTTC
TRBV2	TRBJ2-5	13	few	TRBD2	CASKGTSGWTQYF	TGTGCCAGCAAAGGGACTAGCGGCTGGACCCAGTACTTC
TRBV29-1	TRBJ2-5	12	-	-	CSGVSPGETQYF	TGCAGCGGCGTCTCGCCGGGAGAGACCCAGTACTTC
TRBV2	TRBJ2-7	12	few	-	CASEAEPYEQYF	TGTGCCAGTGAGGCGGAGCCCTACGAGCAGTACTTC
TRBV19	TRBJ2-1	11	-	-	CASNRANEQFF	TGTGCCAGTAACCGAGCCAATGAGCAGTTCTTC
TRBV2	TRBJ1-5	13	-	-	CASSEGLNQPQHF	TGTGCCAGCAGTGAGGGCCTCAATCAGCCCCAGCATTTT
TRBV7-2	TRBJ2-5	16	-	-	CASSFSGIRGGETQYF	TGTGCCAGCAGCTTTTCCGGGATAAGGGGGGGGGAGACCCAGTACTTC
TRBV7-7	TRBJ2-1	16	few	TRBD2	CASSLGTSGGYREQFF	TGTGCTAGCAGCTTAGGGACTAGCGGGGGCTACAGGGAGCAGTTCTTC
TRBV19	TRBJ2-1	16	few	TRBD2	CASSRTSGNSYNEQFF	TGTGCCAGTAGCCGGACTAGCGGGAACTCCTACAATGAGCAGTTCTTC
TRBV19	TRBJ2-7	18	once	TRBD2	CASSIAGGLAGVFYEQYF	TGTGCCAGTAGTATAGCTGGGGGACTAGCGGGAGTATTTTACGAGCAGTACTTC
TRBV12-5	TRBJ1-1	16	few	-	CASGLGHGQQNTEAFF	TGTGCTAGTGGTTTGGGCCATGGACAGCAGAACACTGAAGCTTTCTTT
TRBV28	TRBJ2-6	16	-	-	CASTPRGFSGANVLTF	TGTGCCAGCACCCCTAGGGGTTTCTCTGGGGCCAACGTCCTGACTTTC
TRBV11-2	TRBJ1-2	15	few	-	CASSLIGSLNYGYTF	TGTGCCAGCAGCTTAATCGGGAGCCTTAACTATGGCTACACCTTC
TRBV2	TRBJ1-3	15	-	TRBD1	CASSHFDRGGNTIYF	TGTGCCAGCAGTCACTTTGACAGGGGAGGAAACACCATATATTTT
TRBV19	TRBJ2-3	14	few	-	CASSIGERAGTQYF	TGTGCCAGTAGTATAGGCGAGAGGGCAGGAACGCAGTATTTT
TRBV19	TRBJ2-7	15	once	-	CASSTSGKGYYEQYF	TGTGCCAGTAGTACGTCCGGGAAAGGGTACTACGAGCAGTACTTC